The 32 T cell receptor beta chains below all came from one sample that was sequenced in a study of T cell repertoires in cytomegalovirus infection. TCRdb fed the reads into MiXCR, producing one record per CDR3 protein. The data show some 300,000 distinct CDR3 sequences, about 9.2% seen once. Sequenced material: PBMCs. The source of these receptors is a human donor in good health (CMV status not recorded). Some clones in this sample may be carry-over from other donors' samples.

This chain links TRBV6-2 or TRBV6-3 with TRBJ2-7; D not resolved. In germline, CDR1 is MNHEY, CDR2 SVGEGT. The CDR3 runs to 13 residues. The V gene lost 4 bases and the J gene lost 3 bases, with 10 bases spanning the gap. The CDR3 coding sequence is TGTGCCAGCAGTTGGGCTGGTTTCTACGAGCAGTACGTC. Residues: CASSWAGFYEQYV.

This clonotype was recorded at least ten times. The chain combines TRBV9 with TRBJ2-2; D is possibly TRBD1 (5 bases). Trimming cost V 2 bases and J 3 bases, with 11 bases left between them. This CDR3 is built from 15 residues. Germline V gene sequence: CDR1 SGDLS, CDR2 YYNGEE. CDR3 amino acids: CASSVREWYTGELFF. CDR3 sequence (DNA): TGTGCCAGCAGCGTCAGGGAATGGTACACCGGGGAGCTGTTTTTT.

This clonotype occurred many times. The chain carries TRBV28 and TRBJ2-2; D call uncertain. CDR1 MDHEN and CDR2 SYDVKM come from the germline V gene. The CDR3 totals 14 residues. V gave up 4 bases and J gave up 6 bases, with 12 bases separating them. CDR3 nucleotide sequence: TGTGCCAGCAGTTGGGCCTCAAACTCCGGGGAGCTGTTTTTT. It translates to CASSWASNSGELFF. The full variable domain, its missing parts supplied by reference TRBV28 and TRBJ2-2, is DVKVTQSSRYLVKRTGEKVFLECVQDMDHENMFWYRQDPGLGLRLIYFSYDVKMKEKGDIPEGYSVSREKKERFSLILESASTNQTSMYLCASSWASNSGELFFGEGSRLTVL.

V is TRBV12-3 or TRBV12-4 and J is TRBJ1-1; 9 nucleotides align to TRBD1. V trimming: 5 bases; J trimming: 3 bases; junction bases outside the gene matches: 7. The CDR3 sequence is 15 residues long. The CDR3 nucleotides are TGTGCCAGCAGTCCCTGGGACAGGGCACACACTGAAGCTTTCTTT. Its translation: CASSPWDRAHTEAFF.

This clonotype has ten or more counts. This chain uses TRBV27 with TRBJ2-5, with 12 bases identical to TRBD2. The CDR3 sequence is 17 residues long. CDR1 and CDR2 from the germline V gene are MNHEY and SMNVEV (reference sequence). The ends lost 6 bases at V and 1 base at J; junction bases unmatched: 9. The CDR3 DNA follows: TGTGCCAGCAGCCTCGCGGCTAGCGGGGGGGTCCAAGAGACCCAGTACTTC. Protein sequence: CASSLAASGGVQETQYF.

This chain joins TRBV13 and TRBJ2-7; possibly TRBD1 for D (6 bases). V was shortened by 5 bases and J by 2 bases, with 16 bases between the two germline ends. Germline assignment: CDR1 PRHDT and CDR2 FYEKMQ (reference sequence). CDR3 length: 15 amino acids. This CDR3 reads CASSPTFYRAYEQYF. CDR3 DNA sequence: TGTGCCAGCAGCCCCACCTTCTACAGGGCCTACGAGCAGTACTTC.

This clonotype was counted ten times or more. V and J are TRBV4-1 and TRBJ2-1; possibly TRBD1 or TRBD2 for D (6 bases each). The CDR3 runs to 17 residues. From germline, CDR1 is MGHRA and CDR2 YSYEKL. Between the trimmed V and J ends, which lost 4 bases and 0 bases, there was a span of 16 bases. The CDR3 is CASSLGVGGDSYNEQFF. The CDR3 DNA is TGCGCCAGCAGCCTTGGGGTCGGGGGCGACTCCTACAATGAGCAGTTCTTC.

In its sample, this clonotype was seen many times. V is TRBV14 and J is TRBJ2-2; 7 bases map to TRBD1. This CDR3 comprises 15 residues. V gave up 6 bases and J gave up 2 bases; unmatched junction bases: 6. The germline gives CDR1 SGHDN, CDR2 FVKESK. The CDR3, as DNA: TGTGCCAGCAGGCAGGGGACAGTTAACACCGGGGAGCTGTTTTTT. It yields the protein CASRQGTVNTGELFF.

This clonotype was observed many times. This chain connects TRBV20-1 to TRBJ2-7, with D possibly TRBD2 on 6 matching bases. CDR3 length: 13 amino acids. V was pared by 7 bases and J by 2 bases, with 15 bases between. The germline CDR1 and CDR2 sequences are DFQATT and SNEGSKA (reference sequence). CDR3 sequence (DNA): TGCAGTGGTTCCCGGGGGACTCCCTACGAGCAGTACTTC. Protein: CSGSRGTPYEQYF.

The V and J genes are TRBV14 and TRBJ1-4, with D maybe TRBD1 (6 bases). CDR3 size: 12 residues. V was cut by 4 bases and J by 9 bases, with 9 bases left in between. Germline V gives CDR1 SGHDN, CDR2 FVKESK. The CDR3 nucleotides read TGTGCCAGCAGCCCCGGGACACAAAAACTGTTTTTT. Translating it yields CASSPGTQKLFF.

In this sample, this clonotype turned up a few times. This rearrangement joins TRBV4-3 to TRBJ2-3; 7 nucleotides align to TRBD2. The CDR3 runs 14 residues. The V gene's germline CDR1 is LGHNA and CDR2 YSLEER. The ends lost 1 base at V and 6 bases at J; junction bases unmatched: 4. DNA for the CDR3: TGCGCCAGCAGCCAAGGCGGGGGTCACGATACGCAGTATTTT. Protein: CASSQGGGHDTQYF.

This clonotype was detected many times. The genes are TRBV28 and TRBJ1-2; unclear D gene. CDR1 is MDHEN and CDR2 is SYDVKM in the germline V gene. This CDR3 region has 12 residues. The V gene lost 6 bases and the J gene lost 8 bases, with 13 bases spanning the gap. For the CDR3, the DNA is TGTGCCAGCAGCCTGGTGTCGGGAGGCTACACCTTC. This encodes CASSLVSGGYTF.

This clonotype was seen a handful of times. The chain carries TRBV25-1 and TRBJ1-5; possible D gene TRBD1, 6 bases. In germline, CDR1 is MGHDK, CDR2 SYGVNS. The CDR3 contains 15 residues. V was cut by 1 base and J by 3 bases, with 10 bases left in between. The CDR3 DNA reads as TGTGCCAGCAGTGAATGGGACAAGGACAATCAGCCCCAGCATTTT. Amino acid sequence: CASSEWDKDNQPQHF. The full variable domain, in which reference TRBV25-1 and TRBJ1-5 provide the parts outside the CDR3, is EADIYQTPRYLVIGTGKKITLECSQTMGHDKMYWYQQDPGMELHLIHYSYGVNSTEKGDLSSESTVSRIRTEHFPLTLESARPSHTSQYLCASSEWDKDNQPQHFGDGTRLSIL.

This clonotype has a handful of counts. The chain uses TRBV5-1 and TRBJ2-1; 13 bases are shared with TRBD2. This CDR3 region has 18 residues. The trim removed 1 base at V and 9 bases at J, leaving 13 bases unmatched. The germline V gene encodes CDR1 SGHRS and CDR2 YFSETQ. CDR3 DNA: TGCGCCAGCAGCTTGTCAGGCCCAACTAGCGGGGGGGCGAGTGAGCAGTTCTTC. The encoded protein is CASSLSGPTSGGASEQFF.

This chain links TRBV5-5 with TRBJ2-3; perhaps TRBD2 as D (6 bases). Germline CDR1 reads SGHKS; CDR2 reads YYEKEE (reference sequence). The ends were cut back, 0 bases at V and 2 bases at J, with 13 bases in the middle. The CDR3 runs to 16 residues. CDR3 in DNA: TGTGCCAGCAGCTTGGGGACTACCGAAAACACAGATACGCAGTATTTT. The encoded protein is CASSLGTTENTDTQYF. The complete variable domain, with remaining parts taken from reference TRBV5-5 and TRBJ2-3, reads DAGVTQSPTHLIKTRGQQVTLRCSPISGHKSVSWYQQVLGQGPQFIFQYYEKEERGRGNFPDRFSARQFPNYSSELNVNALLLGDSALYLCASSLGTTENTDTQYFGPGTRLTVL.

This clonotype was recorded many times. V usage is TRBV5-1 and J usage is TRBJ2-5; weak D call: TRBD1 (8 bases). Germline CDR1 SGHRS, CDR2 YFSETQ. CDR3 length equals 13 residues. V was shortened by 4 bases and J by 5 bases, with 12 bases between the two germline ends. The CDR3 bases are TGCGCCAGCAGCCTACAGGGGGGGGAGACCCAGTACTTC. This gives the protein CASSLQGGETQYF.

CDR3 sequence (DNA): TGTGCCAGCTCTCCGGCGGTTTCCTACGAGCAGTACTTC. It codes for CASSPAVSYEQYF. This rearrangement joins TRBV18 to TRBJ2-7; D gene uncertain. This CDR3 spans 13 amino acids. Trimming removed 6 bases from V and 1 base from J, with 10 bases in between. The V gene's germline CDR1 is KGHSH and CDR2 LQKENI.

This clonotype was recorded many times. CDR3 in DNA: TGTGCCAGCAGCTGGGGTCGCCCGGGCAATGAGCAGTTCTTC. Its protein product is CASSWGRPGNEQFF. The chain carries TRBV5-6 and TRBJ2-1; D not resolved. Germline CDR1 SGHDT, CDR2 YYEEEE. CDR3 length: 14 residues. V gave up 3 bases and J gave up 6 bases, with 13 bases separating them. Full variable domain (rest looked up from reference TRBV5-6 and TRBJ2-1): DAGVTQSPTHLIKTRGQQVTLRCSPKSGHDTVSWYQQALGQGPQFIFQYYEEEERQRGNFPDRFSGHQFPNYSSELNVNALLLGDSALYLCASSWGRPGNEQFFGPGTRLTVL.

The V and J genes are TRBV2 and TRBJ2-4; D possibly corresponds to TRBD1 (6 bases). This CDR3 comprises 14 residues. CDR1 and CDR2 from the germline V gene are SNHLY and FYNNEI. Trimming took off 6 bases at V and 3 bases at J, with 12 bases between the two ends. The CDR3 DNA sequence: TGTGCCAGCAGGGACAGCTTGATCAAAAACATTCAGTACTTC. It is translated as CASRDSLIKNIQYF. Complete variable domain (other parts from reference TRBV2 and TRBJ2-4): EPEVTQTPSHQVTQMGQEVILRCVPISNHLYFYWYRQILGQKVEFLVSFYNNEISEKSEIFDDQFSVERPDGSNFTLKIRSTKLEDSAMYFCASRDSLIKNIQYFGAGTRLSVL.

Ten or more counts support this clonotype. The chain links TRBV7-2 to TRBJ2-3; 11 nucleotides agree with TRBD2. CDR1 is SGHTA, CDR2 FQGNSA, per germline. The V and J ends lost 2 bases and 3 bases, in that order; junction bases with no gene match: 7. The CDR3 consists of 17 residues. The CDR3 region is CASSLKLAGERTDTQYF. DNA of the CDR3: TGTGCCAGCAGCTTAAAACTAGCGGGGGAGAGGACAGATACGCAGTATTTT. Full variable domain (rest looked up from reference TRBV7-2 and TRBJ2-3): GAGVSQSPSNKVTEKGKDVELRCDPISGHTALYWYRQSLGQGLEFLIYFQGNSAPDKSGLPSDRFSAERTGGSVSTLTIQRTQQEDSAVYLCASSLKLAGERTDTQYFGPGTRLTVL.

This clonotype has just a few counts. This chain joins TRBV20-1 and TRBJ1-1; D remains ambiguous. CDR1 is DFQATT and CDR2 is SNEGSKA in the germline V gene (reference sequence). The CDR3 loop spans 14 amino acids. V lost 1 base and J 4 bases, leaving 13 bases between the germline ends. The DNA for the CDR3 is TGCAGTGCTAGAGTAACCCCTCGAGGCACTGAAGCTTTCTTT. Translating it yields CSARVTPRGTEAFF.

V is TRBV20-1 and J is TRBJ2-1; the match to TRBD2 covers 7 bases. This CDR3 contains 16 residues. Germline values: CDR1 DFQATT, CDR2 SNEGSKA (reference sequence). V gave up 0 bases and J gave up 3 bases; unmatched junction bases: 8. Here the CDR3 DNA reads TGCAGTGCTAGAGATGACGGGAGCGGGAACTACAATGAGCAGTTCTTC. It yields the protein CSARDDGSGNYNEQFF.

J is TRBJ2-1 and V is TRBV4-2; 7 bases agree with TRBD1. CDR1 and CDR2 (germline): LGHNA, YNFKEQ. J gave up 8 bases and V 0 bases, and 10 bases lay outside the gene matches. CDR3 size: 16 residues. CDR3 nucleotides: TGTGCCAGCAGCCAAGACGACAGACAGGGACGAGATGAGCAGTTCTTC. As protein: CASSQDDRQGRDEQFF.

In its sample, this clonotype was seen many times. The chain uses TRBV7-9 and TRBJ1-5, with 8 bases fitting TRBD1. Germline loops: CDR1 SEHNR, CDR2 FQNEAQ (reference sequence). The CDR3 runs 15 residues. V gave up 4 bases and J gave up 8 bases; unmatched junction bases: 10. This CDR3 reads CASSSGQAVREPQHF. CDR3 sequence (DNA): TGTGCCAGCAGCTCGGGACAGGCCGTTAGGGAGCCCCAGCATTTT.

The chain recombines TRBV28 with TRBJ1-2; D is undetermined. The CDR3 has 13 amino acids. CDR1 MDHEN and CDR2 SYDVKM come from the germline V gene. Trimming cost V 7 bases and J 8 bases, with 17 bases left between them. The CDR3 here is CASKTNPKEGYTF. For the CDR3, the DNA is TGTGCCAGCAAGACAAACCCCAAAGAAGGCTACACCTTC.

The V call is TRBV19, the J call TRBJ2-2; D may be TRBD1 (6 bases). V dropped 3 bases and J dropped 5 bases, with 19 bases sitting between them. CDR3 length: 17 residues. Germline-derived CDR1 and CDR2 are LNHDA and SQIVND (reference sequence). CDR3 bases: TGTGCCAGTAGTATTCCAGCTACTTACAGGGTAACCGGGGAGCTGTTTTTT. It codes for CASSIPATYRVTGELFF.

This clonotype was recorded at least ten times. The V call is TRBV7-3, the J call TRBJ2-3; tentatively, D is TRBD2 (7 bases). CDR3 length: 14 amino acids. The V end lost 5 bases, the J end lost 6 bases, and 15 bases lay between the germline ends. The germline V gene encodes CDR1 SGHTA and CDR2 FQGTGA. This chain's CDR3 is CASSQRGAGDTQYF. CDR3 sequence (DNA): TGTGCCAGCAGCCAACGGGGGGCCGGGGATACGCAGTATTTT.

A few counts support this clonotype. The chain is built from TRBV6-5 and TRBJ2-1; 9 positions agree with TRBD1. From germline, CDR1 is MNHEY and CDR2 SVGAGI. The CDR3 extends over 15 amino acids. The V and J ends lost 6 bases and 3 bases, in that order; junction bases with no gene match: 6. CDR3 nucleotides: TGTGCCAGCAGCAGGACAGGGGTAGGCTACAATGAGCAGTTCTTC. Protein product: CASSRTGVGYNEQFF.

This chain connects TRBV20-1 to TRBJ2-4; D gene ambiguous. The V end lost 0 bases, the J end lost 9 bases, and 12 bases lay between the germline ends. The V gene's germline CDR1 is DFQATT and CDR2 SNEGSKA (reference sequence). This CDR3 comprises 13 residues. The CDR3 is CSARDVTDVIQYF. In nucleotides, the CDR3 is TGCAGTGCTAGAGATGTGACTGATGTCATTCAGTACTTC.

This clonotype was seen only a few times. CDR3 DNA: TGCGCCAGCAGCCCTACAGAACGGGGCATGAACACTGAAGCTTTCTTT. It yields the protein CASSPTERGMNTEAFF. The genes are TRBV5-1 and TRBJ1-1, with D possibly being TRBD1 (5 bases). The CDR3 is 16 residues long. The V end was cut by 4 bases, the J end by 0 bases, with 16 bases between. Germline V CDR1 and CDR2: SGHRS, YFSETQ.

This clonotype was seen only a few times. The V and J genes are TRBV10-3 and TRBJ2-6, with D tentatively TRBD1 (5 bases). The CDR3 is 15 amino acids. The germline V and J ends were trimmed by 6 bases and 4 bases, with 13 bases remaining between them. Germline CDR1 ENHRY, CDR2 SYGVKD. Here the CDR3 reads CAISPGHLGANVLTF. The CDR3 region has the DNA TGTGCCATCAGCCCCGGACACCTGGGGGCCAACGTCCTGACTTTC.

CDR3 DNA sequence: TGTGCCAGCAGCCGGGCCATCCCGCGCGAGCAGTACGTC. It yields the protein CASSRAIPREQYV. The rearrangement uses TRBV28 and TRBJ2-7; D remains ambiguous. Per germline, CDR1 MDHEN and CDR2 SYDVKM. Trimming took off 6 bases at V and 6 bases at J, with 15 bases between the two ends. The length of the CDR3 is 13 residues.